This is a list of T cell receptor beta chains from one sample in a study of shared clonotypes between healthy human individuals. Sequencing used immunoSEQ multiplex PCR; TCRdb keeps in-frame clones, though not all of them. The sample has about 700,000 clones, 90% to 95% seen once. The sequencing sample was made of naive CD8+ T cells sorted from blood. The receptors here all came from a man under 40 in good health. Both conserved end residues are part of each CDR3. Each record gives: J gene, clone size, V gene, D gene, CDR3 DNA, CDR3 protein. A D gene is named only where the DNA matches it firmly. Clone size is given for some rows only: seen once, a few or many times, or a class if the clone is expanded.

>TRBJ1-4|NA|TRBV2|NA
TGTGCCAGCAGTGTGGGAGGGGGTGAAAAACTGTTTTTT
CASSVGGGEKLFF
>TRBJ2-7|NA|TRBV7-9|NA
TGTGCCAGCAGCTTACCCCGGGACGGCTCAAAGGGTGGACAGTACTTC
CASSLPRDGSKGGQYF
>TRBJ2-7|NA|TRBV21-1|NA
TGTGCCAGCAAAAAGAGACAGAGCCAATACGAGCAGTACTTC
CASKKRQSQYEQYF
>TRBJ2-7|NA|TRBV7-2|TRBD2
TGTGCCAGCAGCTTAGCAGGACTAGCGGGACATCATAACGAGCAGTACTTC
CASSLAGLAGHHNEQYF
>TRBJ2-3|NA|TRBV15|NA
TGTGCCACCAGCCCCACAGGGCCAGATACGCAGTATTTT
CATSPTGPDTQYF
>TRBJ2-1|NA|TRBV27|TRBD2
TGTGCCAGCAGTTTACAAAGGCCAGCAGGGACTAGCGGGAGCGGTGAGCAGTTCTTC
CASSLQRPAGTSGSGEQFF
>TRBJ1-5|NA|TRBV7-6|NA
TGTGCCAGCAGCTTGGGCGGGGACGGCAATCAGCCCCAGCATTTT
CASSLGGDGNQPQHF
>TRBJ2-5|NA|TRBV7-9|NA
TGTGCCAGCAGCTTTGCAGCCCGGCAGCCCCAAGAGACCCAGTACTTC
CASSFAARQPQETQYF
>TRBJ1-4|NA|TRBV28|NA
TGTGCCAGCAGTGACCCCATATATCCGATAGGGGGGAGCCATACTAATGAAAAACTGTTTTTT
CASSDPIYPIGGSHTNEKLFF
>TRBJ1-4|once|TRBV27|TRBD1
TGTGCCAGCAGGACAGGGTTTACTAATGAAAAACTGTTTTTT
CASRTGFTNEKLFF
>TRBJ2-2|once|TRBV27|TRBD2
TGTGCCAGCAGTTTATTCGGGGGGTCGGGCACCGGGGAGCTGTTTTTT
CASSLFGGSGTGELFF
>TRBJ2-3|NA|TRBV19|TRBD2
TGTGCCAGTAGTGCGGGGGTAGTGGGCCAGACTAGCACAGATACGCAGTATTTT
CASSAGVVGQTSTDTQYF
>TRBJ2-1|NA|TRBV11-2|TRBD2
TGTGCCAGCAGCCCCGCCCCAGGACTAGGTATCAATGAGCAGTTCTTC
CASSPAPGLGINEQFF
>TRBJ2-7|NA|TRBV6-5|NA
TGTGCCAGCGCTTTGAGGCAGGGCCCCTACGAGCAGTACTTC
CASALRQGPYEQYF
>TRBJ2-7|NA|TRBV10-3|NA
TGTGCCATCAGTGATGATCAGTACGGGGCCTCCGAGCAGTACTTC
CAISDDQYGASEQYF
>TRBJ2-7|once|TRBV6-5|TRBD1
TGTGCCAGCAGTCCCCTGTCCGGGACAGGCTACGAGCAGTACTTC
CASSPLSGTGYEQYF
>TRBJ2-7|NA|TRBV7-9|TRBD1
TGTGCCAGCAGCCCCCGACAGGGCTACGAGCAGTACTTC
CASSPRQGYEQYF
>TRBJ2-5|NA|TRBV27|NA
TGTGCCAGCAGTTTATGGGCGGGGGCGCGGGAGACCCAGTACTTC
CASSLWAGARETQYF
>TRBJ1-1|NA|TRBV7-9|NA
TGTGCCAGCAGCTTAATAAGGGATCTGAACACTGAAGCTTTCTTT
CASSLIRDLNTEAFF
>TRBJ2-1|NA|TRBV2|TRBD1
TGTGCCAGCAGTGGTCTGGACAGGGGGTTGCATGAGCAGTTCTTC
CASSGLDRGLHEQFF
>TRBJ2-7|NA|TRBV5-4|NA
TGTGCCAGCAGTGGGCGGGACGGGCGCGAGCAGTACTTC
CASSGRDGREQYF
>TRBJ2-7|once|TRBV7-9|NA
TGTGCCAGCTCATCCCTCTCATCGACAGTTATCGGGGAGCAGTACTTC
CASSSLSSTVIGEQYF
>TRBJ1-1|NA|TRBV7-9|NA
TGTGCCAGCAGCCGAGGGAAAGAAGCTTTCTTT
CASSRGKEAFF
>TRBJ1-1|once|TRBV11-1|NA
TGTGCCAGCAGCTTAGCTGAAGCTTTCTTT
CASSLAEAFF
>TRBJ1-4|few|TRBV7-8|TRBD1
TGTGCCAGCCGGGGGGGACAGGCAACTAATGAAAAACTGTTTTTT
CASRGGQATNEKLFF
>TRBJ2-7|NA|TRBV7-9|NA
TGTGCCAGCAGCTCCCCGACAGACCCGGAGCAGTACTTC
CASSSPTDPEQYF
>TRBJ1-4|once|TRBV7-9|NA
TGTGCCAGCAGCTTAGATAGGAGAACTTCAACTAATGAAAAACTGTTTTTT
CASSLDRRTSTNEKLFF
>TRBJ2-5|NA|TRBV6-5|TRBD2
TGTGCCAGCAGCCACCCGACTAGCGGGCAAGAGACCCAGTACTTC
CASSHPTSGQETQYF
>TRBJ2-4|NA|TRBV7-9|NA
TGTGCCTCACGAGGGCTGGGCGGGACCTATGAGGGAAACATTCAGTACTTC
CASRGLGGTYEGNIQYF
>TRBJ1-1|NA|TRBV23-1|TRBD1
TGCGCCAGCAGTCACAGGGGGCACACTGAAGCTTTCTTT
CASSHRGHTEAFF
>TRBJ2-1|NA|TRBV18|NA
TGTGCCAGCTCCCCGGGGCCGCGCCCCGAGCAGTTCTTC
CASSPGPRPEQFF
>TRBJ2-7|NA|TRBV5-1|TRBD1
TGCGCCAGCAGCCCCGACGGGACAGGGTCTCTATCCTACGAGCAGTACTTC
CASSPDGTGSLSYEQYF
>TRBJ2-1|NA|TRBV7-9|NA
TGTGCCAGCAGCGTCAAGGCAAGGACTGTAGCCAATGAGCAGTTCTTC
CASSVKARTVANEQFF
>TRBJ1-1|NA|TRBV29-1|NA
TGCAGCGTTGAAGATCTTACAGCTGAAGCTTTCTTT
CSVEDLTAEAFF
>TRBJ1-2|NA|TRBV18|TRBD1
TGTGCCAGCTCGCCCAGGGACAGGGAAGGCATCCACTATGGCTACACCTTC
CASSPRDREGIHYGYTF
>TRBJ2-1|NA|TRBV5-5|NA
TGTGCCAGCAGCTCGTCCAGGAGCGGCACCTACAATGAGCAGTTCTTC
CASSSSRSGTYNEQFF
>TRBJ2-3|NA|TRBV19|NA
TGTGCCAGTAGGAGCCCTCGAGGGGCAGATACGCAGTATTTT
CASRSPRGADTQYF
>TRBJ2-2|NA|TRBV6-1|NA
TGTGCCAGCAGTGAATATATACAAGACTATCTGAACACCGGGGAGCTGTTTTTT
CASSEYIQDYLNTGELFF
>TRBJ2-1|NA|TRBV10-1|NA
TGCGCCAGCAGTGAGCTTGGTCGGGATGAGCAGTTCTTC
CASSELGRDEQFF
>TRBJ1-2|once|TRBV7-9|NA
TGTGCCAGCAGCTTAGGGGCAGGGCTTAACTATGGCTACACCTTC
CASSLGAGLNYGYTF
>TRBJ2-1|NA|TRBV5-6|NA
TGTGCCAGCAGCTTGATCGGCTCTAGCTCCTACAATGAGCAGTTCTTC
CASSLIGSSSYNEQFF
>TRBJ2-7|many|TRBV6-5|TRBD2
TGTGCCAGCAGTTACTCGACTAGCGCCTACGAGCAGTACTTC
CASSYSTSAYEQYF
>TRBJ2-7|NA|TRBV19|TRBD2
TGTGCCAGTAGTACCCACCCCATACTAGCGGGATACTACGAGCAGTACTTC
CASSTHPILAGYYEQYF
>TRBJ2-5|NA|TRBV11-2|NA
TGTGCCAGCAGCTTATTTTCCGGGAGTGAAGAGACCCAGTACTTC
CASSLFSGSEETQYF
>TRBJ1-1|NA|TRBV7-9|TRBD1
TGTGCCAGCAGCCCGAGGGGGCCAGGGGCCACTGAAGCTTTCTTT
CASSPRGPGATEAFF
>TRBJ2-1|NA|TRBV10-2|NA
TGCGCCAGCAGTCCAATCCTAGGCCACAATGAGCAGTTCTTC
CASSPILGHNEQFF
>TRBJ1-1|NA|TRBV7-8|NA
TGTGCCAGCAGCTTAGGGGAGGCGAACACTGAAGCTTTCTTT
CASSLGEANTEAFF
>TRBJ2-7|NA|TRBV5-1|TRBD2
TGCGCCAGCAGCTTAGGTGTCCCAGCGGGGAGGTACTTC
CASSLGVPAGRYF
>TRBJ2-1|NA|TRBV5-1|NA
TGCGCCAGCAGCCTTGTAGGGGGGAATGAGCAGTTCTTC
CASSLVGGNEQFF